This TCR beta chain was profiled in a study of blood T cells in healthy people across ages. The overall study: Through template switching, about one barcoded beta molecule was captured per two T cells, as measured in model experiments. Overall study results and limits: Unknown donor CMV status possibly confounded expanded clonotype changes. Estimates of total diversity, which came from one million sequenced T cells, were considered to be underestimates.

A sample-barcoded 5' primer and a J-beta primer mix were used in a second PCR of roughly 7 to 11 cycles. TCRdb itself ran the 5' RACE reads through MiXCR, one entry per CDR3 protein. The table lists around 650,000 distinct CDR3 sequences, approximately 31% of them singletons. A word on this clonotype: Its specificity is unknown.

The CDR3 totals 16 residues. V lost 0 bases and J 6 bases, leaving 16 bases between the germline ends. Germline V CDR1 and CDR2: SGHRS, YFSETQ. What was sequenced was blood. The TCR comes from an elderly woman in good health. The rearrangement links TRBV5-1 to TRBJ1-5, with D hard to call. Here the CDR3 reads CASSLGEDGWVQPQHF. Here the CDR3 DNA reads TGCGCCAGCAGCTTGGGGGAGGACGGTTGGGTTCAGCCCCAGCATTTT.